A single TCR beta chain is shown here with its context. Its antigen is unknown. Measured with immunoSEQ multiplex PCR; TCRdb has only the in-frame clones, and not every one. The sample lists 75,000 to 100,000 clones; more than 75% were seen once. The cohort excluded patients with autoimmune disease history or systemic immunosuppression. The data derive from a study of OX40 agonist ivuxolimab in advanced cancers. Whole-study results and caveats: More expanded clones were found, on average, in CD8+ than in CD4+ T cells. The expanded peripheral T cells' antigen specificity was not determined. At 0.1 to 3.0 mg/kg, clonal expansion of CD4+ and CD8+ blood T cells had occurred by week 6.

Per germline, CDR1 LNHNV and CDR2 YYDKDF (reference sequence). Between the trimmed V and J ends, which lost 3 bases and 2 bases, there was a span of 11 bases. The CDR3 is 15 amino acids. This sequence joins TRBV15 and TRBJ1-3, with D maybe TRBD1 (5 bases). Sequenced here: CD4+ or CD8+ T cells sorted from blood, sampled in a trial of the OX40 agonist ivuxolimab. This receptor was obtained from an adult with an advanced solid tumor such as melanoma, head and neck, liver or kidney cancer. This chain's CDR3 is CATSSSGTAGNTIYF. CDR3 bases: TGTGCCACCAGCAGCTCCGGGACCGCTGGAAACACCATATATTTT.